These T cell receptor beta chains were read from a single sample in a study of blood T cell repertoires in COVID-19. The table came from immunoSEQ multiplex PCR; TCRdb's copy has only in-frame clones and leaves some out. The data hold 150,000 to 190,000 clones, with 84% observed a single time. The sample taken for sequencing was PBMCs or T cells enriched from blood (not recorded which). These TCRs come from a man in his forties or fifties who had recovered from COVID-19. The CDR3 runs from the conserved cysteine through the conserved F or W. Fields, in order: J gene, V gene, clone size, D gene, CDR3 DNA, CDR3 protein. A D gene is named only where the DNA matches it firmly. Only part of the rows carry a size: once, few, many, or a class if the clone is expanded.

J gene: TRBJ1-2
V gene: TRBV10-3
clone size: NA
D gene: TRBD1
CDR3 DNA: TGTGCCATCAGTGACGCAGGGGGTGAAAATGGCTACACCTTC
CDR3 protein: CAISDAGGENGYTF

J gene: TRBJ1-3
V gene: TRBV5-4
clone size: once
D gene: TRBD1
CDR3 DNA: TGTGCCAGCAGCACGGGACAGGGGTCTACTGGAAACACCATATATTTT
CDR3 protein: CASSTGQGSTGNTIYF

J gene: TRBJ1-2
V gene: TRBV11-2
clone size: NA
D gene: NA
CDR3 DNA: TGTGCCAGCAGCTTAGACGGCAGGCTTGGCTACACCTTC
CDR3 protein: CASSLDGRLGYTF

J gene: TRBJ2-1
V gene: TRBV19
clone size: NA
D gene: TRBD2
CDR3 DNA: TGTGCCAGTAGCCGACAACCGGGACTAGCGGGGGGGCAACAGTTCTTC
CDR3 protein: CASSRQPGLAGGQQFF

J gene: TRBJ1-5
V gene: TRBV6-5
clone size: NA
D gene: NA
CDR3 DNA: TGTGCCAGCAGTTATGACAGGACTCAGCCCCAGCATTTT
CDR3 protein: CASSYDRTQPQHF

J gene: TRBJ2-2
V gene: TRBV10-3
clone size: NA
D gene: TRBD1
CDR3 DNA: TGTGCCATCAGGCCCCAGACAGGGTCGAGTAGCACCGGGGAGCTGTTTTTT
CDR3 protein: CAIRPQTGSSSTGELFF

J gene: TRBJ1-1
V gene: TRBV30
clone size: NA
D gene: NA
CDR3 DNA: TGTGCCTGGAGTGTACGGGGGAAGGGTGAAGCTTTCTTT
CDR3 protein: CAWSVRGKGEAFF

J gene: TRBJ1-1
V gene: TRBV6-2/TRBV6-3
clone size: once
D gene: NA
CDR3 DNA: TGTGCCAGCAGTTCTTATTACAGGAACACTGAAGCTTTCTTT
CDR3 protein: CASSSYYRNTEAFF

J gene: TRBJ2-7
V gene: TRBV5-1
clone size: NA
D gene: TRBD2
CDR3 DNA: TGCGCCAGCACTCCCGGCCTAGCGGGGGAATCAAACTCCTACGAGCAGTACTTC
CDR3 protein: CASTPGLAGESNSYEQYF

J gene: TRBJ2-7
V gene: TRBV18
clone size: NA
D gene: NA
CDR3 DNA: TGTGCCAGCTCGTCCCGGGACTCAGAGCAGTACTTC
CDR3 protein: CASSSRDSEQYF

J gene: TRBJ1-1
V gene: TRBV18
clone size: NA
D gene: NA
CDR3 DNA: TGTGCCAGCTCACCGCGGGGTCTGGATACTGAAGCTTTCTTT
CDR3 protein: CASSPRGLDTEAFF

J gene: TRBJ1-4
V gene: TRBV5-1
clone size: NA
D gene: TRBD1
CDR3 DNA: TGCGCCAGCAGCCCACAGGGGATTGGGAGATTCAATGAAAAACTGTTTTTT
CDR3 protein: CASSPQGIGRFNEKLFF

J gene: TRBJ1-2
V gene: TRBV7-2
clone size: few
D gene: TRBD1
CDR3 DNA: TGTGCCAGCAGCCCAACTCGGACAGGAAACTATGGCTACACCTTC
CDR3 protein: CASSPTRTGNYGYTF

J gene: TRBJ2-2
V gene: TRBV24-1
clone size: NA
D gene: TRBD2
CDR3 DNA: TGTGCCACCAGCGCCGGACTAGCGGCCGGGGAGCTGTTTTTT
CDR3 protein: CATSAGLAAGELFF

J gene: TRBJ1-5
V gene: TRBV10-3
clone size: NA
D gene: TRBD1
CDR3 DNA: TGTGCCATCAGGTCTGGACAGGGGGCGTTTCAGCCCCAGCATTTT
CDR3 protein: CAIRSGQGAFQPQHF

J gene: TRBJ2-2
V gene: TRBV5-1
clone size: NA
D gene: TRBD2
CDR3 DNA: TGCGCCAGCAGCCCGAGGACTAGCGGAACCACCGGGGAGCTGTTTTTT
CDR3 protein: CASSPRTSGTTGELFF

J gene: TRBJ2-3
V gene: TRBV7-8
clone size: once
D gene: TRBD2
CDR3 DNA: TGTGCCAGCAGCTTGGGACTAGCCAGCGATACGCAGTATTTT
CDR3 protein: CASSLGLASDTQYF

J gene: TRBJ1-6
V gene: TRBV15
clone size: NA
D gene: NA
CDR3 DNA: TGTGCCACCAGACTCAGGCTGTATAATTCACCCCTCCACTTT
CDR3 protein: CATRLRLYNSPLHF

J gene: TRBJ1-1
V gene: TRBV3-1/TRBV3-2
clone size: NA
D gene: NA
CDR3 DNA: TGTGCCAGCAGCCAAGCAGGGCTCAGTCAGAACACTGAAGCTTTCTTT
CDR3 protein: CASSQAGLSQNTEAFF

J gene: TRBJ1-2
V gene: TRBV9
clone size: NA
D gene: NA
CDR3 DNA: NA
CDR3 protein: CASSVGQGAPGTF

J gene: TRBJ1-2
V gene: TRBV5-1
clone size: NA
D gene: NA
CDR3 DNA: TGCGCCAGCAGCTCTACAGATCTCTATGGCTACACCTTC
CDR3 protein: CASSSTDLYGYTF

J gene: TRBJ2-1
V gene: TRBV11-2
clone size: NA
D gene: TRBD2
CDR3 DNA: TGTGCCAGCAGCTTAGTTAGCTTTAGCGGGGGGGATGAGCAGTTCTTC
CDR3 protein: CASSLVSFSGGDEQFF

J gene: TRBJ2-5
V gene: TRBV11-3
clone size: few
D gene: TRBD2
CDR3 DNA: TGTGCCAGCAGCTCGCCCCATAGCGGGGGAGACCAAGAGACCCAGTACTTC
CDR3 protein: CASSSPHSGGDQETQYF

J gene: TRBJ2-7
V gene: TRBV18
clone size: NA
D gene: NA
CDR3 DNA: TGTGCCAGCTCACCGGCCCGGGACACAGGGAAATACGAGCAGTACTTC
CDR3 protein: CASSPARDTGKYEQYF

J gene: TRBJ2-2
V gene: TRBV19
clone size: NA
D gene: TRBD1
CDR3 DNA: TGTGCCAGTAGTATTGGGACAGGGAACACCGGGGAGCTGTTTTTT
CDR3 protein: CASSIGTGNTGELFF

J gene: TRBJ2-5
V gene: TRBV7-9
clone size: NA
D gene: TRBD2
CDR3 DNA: TGTGCCAGCGGGGAACTAGCGATTGAAGAGACCCAGTACTTC
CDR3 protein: CASGELAIEETQYF

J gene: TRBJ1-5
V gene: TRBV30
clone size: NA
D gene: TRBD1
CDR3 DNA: TGTGCCTGGAATAAACAGGGGGCCCAGCCCCAGCATTTT
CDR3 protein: CAWNKQGAQPQHF

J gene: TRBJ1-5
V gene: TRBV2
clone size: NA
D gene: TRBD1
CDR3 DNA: TGTGCCATATCCGACAGGGTTTCTCAGCCCCAGCATTTT
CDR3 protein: CAISDRVSQPQHF

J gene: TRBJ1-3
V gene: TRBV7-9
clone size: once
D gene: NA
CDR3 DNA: TGTGCCAGCAGCTTCAGTGTCTCTGGAAACACCATATATTTT
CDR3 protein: CASSFSVSGNTIYF

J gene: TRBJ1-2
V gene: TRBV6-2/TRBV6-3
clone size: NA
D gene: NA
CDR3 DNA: TGTGCCAGCAGTCAGAACTATGGCTACACCTTC
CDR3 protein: CASSQNYGYTF

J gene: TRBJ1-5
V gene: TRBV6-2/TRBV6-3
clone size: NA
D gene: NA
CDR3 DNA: TGTGCCAGCAGTTCACAGGGCCTTAGCAATCAGCCCCAGCATTTT
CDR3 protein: CASSSQGLSNQPQHF

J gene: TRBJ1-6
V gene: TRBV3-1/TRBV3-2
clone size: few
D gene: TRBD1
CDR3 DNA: TGTGCCAGCAGCCAGCAGGGGGCCGGTTCACCCCTCCACTTT
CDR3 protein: CASSQQGAGSPLHF

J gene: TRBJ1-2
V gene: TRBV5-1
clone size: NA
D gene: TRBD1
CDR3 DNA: TGCGCCAGCAGCGGCGGACAGGGGGCTAGCTATGGCTACACCTTC
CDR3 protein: CASSGGQGASYGYTF

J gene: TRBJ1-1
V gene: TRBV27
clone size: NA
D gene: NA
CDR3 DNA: TGTGCCAGCACCCCGGGGGGGGAAAACACTGAAGCTTTCTTT
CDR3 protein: CASTPGGENTEAFF

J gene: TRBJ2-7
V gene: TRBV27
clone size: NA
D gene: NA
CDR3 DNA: TGTGCCAGCAGTTTGTACCGGGACAAAAGCTACGAGCAGTACTTC
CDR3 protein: CASSLYRDKSYEQYF

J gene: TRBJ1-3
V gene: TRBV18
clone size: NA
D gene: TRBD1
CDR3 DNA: TGTGCCAGCTCACCACCACGGACAGGGATCTCTGGAAACACCATATATTTT
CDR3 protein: CASSPPRTGISGNTIYF

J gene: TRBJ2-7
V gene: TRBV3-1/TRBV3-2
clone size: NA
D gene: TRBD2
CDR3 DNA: TGTGCCAGCAGCCAAGGCCTAGCGGGGGCCCACGAGCAGTACTTC
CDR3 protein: CASSQGLAGAHEQYF

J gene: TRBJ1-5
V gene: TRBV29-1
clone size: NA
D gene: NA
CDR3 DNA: TGCAGCCTGAGGGCGGATCAGCCCCAGCATTTT
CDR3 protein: CSLRADQPQHF